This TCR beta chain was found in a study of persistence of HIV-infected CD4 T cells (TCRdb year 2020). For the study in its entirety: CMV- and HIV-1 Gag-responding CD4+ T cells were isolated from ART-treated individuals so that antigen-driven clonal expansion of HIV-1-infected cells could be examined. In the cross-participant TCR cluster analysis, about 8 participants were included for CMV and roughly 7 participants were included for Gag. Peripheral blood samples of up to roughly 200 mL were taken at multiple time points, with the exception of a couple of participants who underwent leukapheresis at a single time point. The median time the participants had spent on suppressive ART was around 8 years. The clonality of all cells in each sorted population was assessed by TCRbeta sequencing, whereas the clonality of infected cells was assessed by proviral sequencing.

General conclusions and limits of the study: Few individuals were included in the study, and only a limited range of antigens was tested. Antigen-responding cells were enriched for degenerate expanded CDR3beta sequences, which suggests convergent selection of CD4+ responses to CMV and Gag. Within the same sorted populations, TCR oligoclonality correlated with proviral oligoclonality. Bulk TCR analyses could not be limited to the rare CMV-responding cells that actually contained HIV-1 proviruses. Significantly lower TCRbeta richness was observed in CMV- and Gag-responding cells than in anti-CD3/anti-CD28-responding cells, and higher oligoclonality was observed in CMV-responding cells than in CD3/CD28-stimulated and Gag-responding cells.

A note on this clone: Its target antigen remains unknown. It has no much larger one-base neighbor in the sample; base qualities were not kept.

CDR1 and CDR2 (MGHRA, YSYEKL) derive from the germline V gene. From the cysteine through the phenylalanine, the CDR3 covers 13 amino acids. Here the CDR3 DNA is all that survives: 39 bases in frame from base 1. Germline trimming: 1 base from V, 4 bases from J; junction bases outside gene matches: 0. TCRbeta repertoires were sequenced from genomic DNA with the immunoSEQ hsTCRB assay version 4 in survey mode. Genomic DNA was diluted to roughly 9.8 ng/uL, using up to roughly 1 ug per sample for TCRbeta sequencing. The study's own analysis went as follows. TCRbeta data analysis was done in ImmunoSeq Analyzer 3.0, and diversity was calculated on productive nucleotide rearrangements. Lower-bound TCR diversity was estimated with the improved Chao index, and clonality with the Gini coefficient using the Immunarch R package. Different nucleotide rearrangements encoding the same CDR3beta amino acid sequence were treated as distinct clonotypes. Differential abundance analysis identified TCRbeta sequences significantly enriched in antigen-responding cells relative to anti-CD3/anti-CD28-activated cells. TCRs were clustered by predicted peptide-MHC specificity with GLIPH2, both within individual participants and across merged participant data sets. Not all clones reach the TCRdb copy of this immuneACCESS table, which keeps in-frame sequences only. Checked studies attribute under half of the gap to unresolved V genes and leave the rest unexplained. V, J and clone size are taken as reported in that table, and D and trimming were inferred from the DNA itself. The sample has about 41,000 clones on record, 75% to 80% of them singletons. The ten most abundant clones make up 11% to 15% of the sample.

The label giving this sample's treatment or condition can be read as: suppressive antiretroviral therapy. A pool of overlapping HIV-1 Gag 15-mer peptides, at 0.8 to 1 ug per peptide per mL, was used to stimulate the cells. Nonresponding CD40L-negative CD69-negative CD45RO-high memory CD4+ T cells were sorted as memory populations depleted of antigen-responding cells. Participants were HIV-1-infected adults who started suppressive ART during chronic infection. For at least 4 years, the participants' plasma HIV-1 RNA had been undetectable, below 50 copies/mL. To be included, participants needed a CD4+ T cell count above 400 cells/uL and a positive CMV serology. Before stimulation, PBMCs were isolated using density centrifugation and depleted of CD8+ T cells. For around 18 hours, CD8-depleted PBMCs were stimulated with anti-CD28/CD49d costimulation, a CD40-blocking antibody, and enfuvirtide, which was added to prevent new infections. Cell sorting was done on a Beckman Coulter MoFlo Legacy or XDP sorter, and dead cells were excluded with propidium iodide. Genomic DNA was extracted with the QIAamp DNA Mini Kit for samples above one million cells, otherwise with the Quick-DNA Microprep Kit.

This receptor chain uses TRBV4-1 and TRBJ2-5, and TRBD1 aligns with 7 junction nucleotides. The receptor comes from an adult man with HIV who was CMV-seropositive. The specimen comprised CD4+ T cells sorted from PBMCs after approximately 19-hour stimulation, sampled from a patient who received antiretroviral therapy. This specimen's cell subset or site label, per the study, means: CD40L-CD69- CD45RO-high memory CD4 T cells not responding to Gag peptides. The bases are TGCGCCAGCAGCCAAGGGGACAGAGAGACCCAGTACTTC. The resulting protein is CASSQGDRETQYF.